Listed here are 25 T cell receptor beta chains from one sample, sequenced in a study of control samples from healthy donors and cancer patients. Profiling relied on immunoSEQ multiplex PCR, and the TCRdb table lists in-frame clones only, not all of them. The data show about 150,000 clones, with approximately 88% seen just once and 4% to 5.5% held by the top ten. Sequenced: blood. These receptors were taken from a young man in good health.

Comments on this clone: Within the sample, other DNA sequences also encode this same CDR3. V gene TRBV7-2 combines with J gene TRBJ2-7; D not certain. The CDR3 sequence is 11 residues long. Germline assignment: CDR1 SGHTA and CDR2 FQGNSA. Between the trimmed V and J ends, which lost 5 bases and 4 bases, there was a span of 6 bases. The CDR3 region is CASSPSYEQYF. CDR3 DNA sequence: TGTGCCAGCAGCCCCTCTTACGAGCAGTACTTC.

The chain joins TRBV5-1 to TRBJ2-3, with TRBD1 matching 11 bases. The CDR3 runs to 15 residues. CDR1 is SGHRS and CDR2 is YFSETQ in the germline V gene. The trim removed 4 bases at V and 7 bases at J, leaving 8 bases unmatched. This CDR3 is CASSPGTGGSYTQYF. The CDR3 nucleotides read TGCGCCAGCAGCCCAGGGACAGGGGGTTCGTATACGCAGTATTTT.

The chain is built from TRBV5-6 and TRBJ2-2; 15 positions match TRBD2. V shed 4 bases, J shed 6 bases, and the junction held 13 bases outside the gene matches. Germline loops: CDR1 SGHDT, CDR2 YYEEEE. CDR3 length: 19 residues. The CDR3 region has the DNA TGTGCCAGCAGCCAGAAACGGACTAGCGGGAGGGCCTCGGCCGGGGAGCTGTTTTTT. Translation gives CASSQKRTSGRASAGELFF.

The chain employs TRBV6-1 and TRBJ2-5; D remains unclear. V was pared by 2 bases and J by 10 bases, with 8 bases between. The CDR3 covers 11 residues. Germline V gives CDR1 MNHNS, CDR2 SASEGT. The CDR3 protein is CASSEQLYQYF. As DNA, the CDR3 is TGTGCCAGCAGTGAACAGCTCTACCAGTACTTC.

The chain is built from TRBV18 and TRBJ2-1; the match to TRBD1 covers 8 bases. Germline CDR1 and CDR2: KGHSH and LQKENI. This CDR3 is 15 amino acids long. V shed 4 bases, J shed 3 bases, and the junction held 5 bases outside the gene matches. In nucleotides, the CDR3 is TGTGCCAGCTCACAGGGCACAGGGGGCTACAATGAGCAGTTCTTC. The encoded protein is CASSQGTGGYNEQFF.

V is TRBV29-1 and J is TRBJ1-5, with TRBD1 identical over 10 bases. This CDR3 comprises 14 residues. Germline CDR1 SQVTM, CDR2 ANQGSEA. Trimming at V came to 6 bases and at J to 7 bases, leaving 9 bases not matched to a gene. DNA of the CDR3: TGCAGCGTGGCTCGGACAGGGGGGGACCAGCCCCAGCATTTT. Residues: CSVARTGGDQPQHF.

This sequence joins TRBV7-2 and TRBJ2-5, with 8 nucleotides matching TRBD2. The CDR3 sequence is 15 residues long. Germline-derived CDR1 and CDR2 are SGHTA and FQGNSA. V lost 5 bases to trimming and J lost 2 bases; unmatched junction nucleotides: 7. The CDR3 is CASSPWTSSQETQYF. The CDR3, as DNA: TGTGCCAGCAGCCCCTGGACTAGCTCGCAAGAGACCCAGTACTTC.

V is TRBV29-1 and J is TRBJ2-2; the match to TRBD2 covers 10 bases. Trimming took 7 bases from V and 8 from J; bases not matched to a gene: 13. In germline, CDR1 is SQVTM, CDR2 ANQGSEA. CDR3 length: 15 residues. CDR3 nucleotide sequence: TGCAGCGCGAACCCTAGCGGGAGTTTAATGGGGGAGCTGTTTTTT. Translating it yields CSANPSGSLMGELFF.

This CDR3 is CASTGGTGTGYGYTF. In nucleotides, the CDR3 is TGTGCCAGCACCGGGGGGACAGGGACGGGCTATGGCTACACCTTC. The V gene is TRBV6-5, the J gene TRBJ1-2, with 9 bases matching TRBD1. Trimming removed 7 bases from V and 4 bases from J; junction bases left unmatched: 10. CDR1 and CDR2 (germline): MNHEY, SVGAGI. CDR3 length equals 15 residues.

This rearrangement joins TRBV4-3 to TRBJ1-2; tentatively, D is TRBD1 (5 bases). Trimming took 0 bases from V and 2 from J, leaving 13 bases between them. CDR1 is LGHNA, CDR2 YSLEER, per germline. CDR3 length: 16 residues. CDR3 region: CASSQDSRGKNYGYTF. CDR3 DNA sequence: TGCGCCAGCAGCCAAGACTCGAGGGGAAAAAACTATGGCTACACCTTC.

The CDR3 reads CASRRSGENTGELFF. The CDR3 DNA reads as TGTGCCAGCAGGCGCAGCGGGGAGAACACCGGGGAGCTGTTTTTT. The gene calls are TRBV7-9 and TRBJ2-2; 7 nucleotides match TRBD2. Germline values: CDR1 SEHNR, CDR2 FQNEAQ (reference sequence). Germline trimming cut 6 bases from V and 1 base from J; bases unmatched to any gene: 5. The CDR3 has 15 residues.

In this sample, this clone turned up a few times. This chain connects TRBV29-1 to TRBJ2-3; D is tentatively TRBD1 or TRBD2 (6 bases each). This CDR3 has 15 amino acids. V was cut by 5 bases and J by 5 bases, with 20 bases left in between. Germline values: CDR1 SQVTM, CDR2 ANQGSEA. For the CDR3, the DNA is TGCAGCGTTTTCCTCGATGGGGGGCCCTTAGATACGCAGTATTTT. Translating it yields CSVFLDGGPLDTQYF.

V and J are TRBV7-2 and TRBJ2-7, with 12 positions matching TRBD1. Germline CDR1 SGHTA, CDR2 FQGNSA. This CDR3 contains 13 residues. V dropped 7 bases and J dropped 9; count of bases not matched to a gene: 7. CDR3 loop: CASNSGTGGLQYF. The CDR3 DNA is TGTGCCAGCAACTCCGGGACAGGGGGCCTGCAGTACTTC. The entire variable domain, with the rest obtained from reference TRBV7-2 and TRBJ2-7, is as follows: GAGVSQSPSNKVTEKGKDVELRCDPISGHTALYWYRQSLGQGLEFLIYFQGNSAPDKSGLPSDRFSAERTGGSVSTLTIQRTQQEDSAVYLCASNSGTGGLQYFGPGTRLTVT.

This sequence joins TRBV21-1 and TRBJ1-2; TRBD1 is the table's D call, not checked against the DNA. TRBV21-1 is a pseudogene locus. CDR3 length: 17 amino acids. The CDR3 region is CASSKGTGGRENYGYTF. For the CDR3, the DNA is TGTGCCAGCAGCAAGGGGACAGGGGGGAGGGAGAACTATGGCTACACCTTC.

V is TRBV4-1 and J is TRBJ2-7, with 8 bases fitting TRBD1. Germline values: CDR1 MGHRA, CDR2 YSYEKL. CDR3 length: 13 amino acids. The junction had 3 bases not matched to a gene; V was cut back by 5 bases and J by 3 bases. CDR3 loop: CASSGDRGYEQYF. CDR3 in DNA: TGCGCCAGCAGCGGCGACAGGGGCTACGAGCAGTACTTC.

This chain links TRBV4-2 with TRBJ1-6, with D possibly TRBD1 on 6 matching bases. From germline, CDR1 is LGHNA and CDR2 YNFKEQ. CDR3 length equals 15 residues. The V end lost 4 bases, the J end lost 8 bases, and 15 bases lay between the germline ends. The CDR3 loop is CASSPGAGDHSPLHF. The CDR3 DNA reads as TGTGCCAGCAGCCCTGGCGCAGGGGATCATTCACCCCTCCACTTT.

Written as DNA, the CDR3 is TGTGCCAGCAGTTCGGGGGGAAGGGGGACACCCCTAGGTACGCAGTATTTT. This gives the protein CASSSGGRGTPLGTQYF. The chain couples TRBV5-6 to TRBJ2-3, with D possibly TRBD2 on 7 matching bases. V was trimmed by 5 bases and J by 8 bases, leaving 27 bases between them. Germline values: CDR1 SGHDT, CDR2 YYEEEE. There are 17 residues in the CDR3.

This clone was detected only once. The chain employs TRBV27 and TRBJ1-5; D is possibly TRBD1 (5 bases). CDR3 size: 14 residues. Germline assignment: CDR1 MNHEY and CDR2 SMNVEV (reference sequence). The V gene lost 2 bases and the J gene lost 6 bases, with 11 bases spanning the gap. CDR3 sequence: CASSLGEGSQPQHF. CDR3 nucleotide sequence: TGTGCCAGCAGTTTAGGGGAGGGGAGTCAGCCCCAGCATTTT.

The chain combines TRBV7-2 with TRBJ2-5; 7 bases are a match to TRBD2. CDR1 SGHTA and CDR2 FQGNSA come from the germline V gene. The CDR3 consists of 16 residues. V was clipped by 5 bases and J by 3 bases; unmatched bases: 12. The CDR3 sequence: CASSPKAGNLKETQYF. CDR3 in DNA: TGTGCCAGCAGCCCCAAAGCGGGGAATTTGAAAGAGACCCAGTACTTC. The variable domain in full, completed from reference TRBV7-2 and TRBJ2-5, reads GAGVSQSPSNKVTEKGKDVELRCDPISGHTALYWYRQSLGQGLEFLIYFQGNSAPDKSGLPSDRFSAERTGGSVSTLTIQRTQQEDSAVYLCASSPKAGNLKETQYFGPGTRLLVL.

As for this clone: Relative to the germline gene, one junction end is altered; a read error may explain this. The chain employs TRBV7-9 and TRBJ2-7; 11 bases map to TRBD2. Germline V gives CDR1 SEHNR, CDR2 FQNEAQ (reference sequence). The CDR3 is 12 residues long. Here the CDR3 DNA reads TGTGCCAGCAGCATAGAGGGACTAGCGGAACAATTC. Residues: CASSIEGLAEQF.

This clone was counted a few times. The V call is TRBV4-1, the J call TRBJ1-2; possibly TRBD1 for D (6 bases). The CDR3 spans 15 residues. CDR1 MGHRA and CDR2 YSYEKL come from the germline V gene. V was trimmed by 0 bases and J by 6 bases, leaving 14 bases between them. CDR3 coding DNA: TGCGCCAGCAGCCAAGAGAACAGGGAGATTAATGGCTACACCTTC. Translating gives CASSQENREINGYTF.

This rearrangement joins TRBV24-1 to TRBJ2-3; 8 nucleotides match TRBD2. Germline assignment: CDR1 KGHDR and CDR2 SFDVKD. This CDR3 is 15 amino acids long. Unmatched junction bases numbered 5, after V lost 6 bases and J lost 1 base. This chain's CDR3 is CATSQLRGGTDTQYF. The CDR3 DNA reads as TGTGCCACCAGTCAATTGCGGGGGGGCACAGATACGCAGTATTTT.

This sequence joins TRBV19 and TRBJ1-1, with a possible D match to TRBD1 (5 bases). V dropped 1 base and J dropped 12 bases, with 15 bases sitting between them. CDR1 and CDR2 (germline): LNHDA, SQIVND (reference sequence). The CDR3 is made up of 13 amino acids. The CDR3 DNA is TGTGCCAGTAGTATAGGGCTCAGGGACGTAACTTTCTTT. This sequence encodes CASSIGLRDVTFF.

The gene calls are TRBV2 and TRBJ1-2, with 8 bases lining up with TRBD1. CDR1 and CDR2 from the germline V gene are SNHLY and FYNNEI. V trimming: 7 bases; J trimming: 4 bases; junction bases outside the gene matches: 8. The CDR3 runs 14 residues. CDR3 bases: TGTGCCAGCAAGGAAACAGGGGGTTTCTATGGCTACACCTTC. It specifies CASKETGGFYGYTF. Supplemented by reference TRBV2 and TRBJ1-2, the full variable domain reads EPEVTQTPSHQVTQMGQEVILRCVPISNHLYFYWYRQILGQKVEFLVSFYNNEISEKSEIFDDQFSVERPDGSNFTLKIRSTKLEDSAMYFCASKETGGFYGYTFGSGTRLTVV.

The gene calls are TRBV4-1 and TRBJ2-2; the D gene is possibly TRBD1 (5 bases). The germline CDR1 and CDR2 sequences are MGHRA and YSYEKL. V gave up 1 base and J gave up 11 bases, with 8 bases separating them. The CDR3 runs 12 residues. This CDR3 reads CASSQVGLELFF. In DNA form, the CDR3 reads TGCGCCAGCAGCCAAGTGGGGCTAGAGCTGTTTTTT.